The 17 T cell receptor beta chains presented below share a single source sample, sequenced in a study of blood T cell repertoires in COVID-19. Method: immunoSEQ multiplex PCR; TCRdb's copy keeps in-frame clones and lacks some. The table includes about 170,000 clones, approximately 80% detected once. The specimen was peripheral blood. These receptors originate from an elderly woman with acute or convalescent COVID-19.

This clone showed up just a few times. This chain links TRBV7-9 with TRBJ2-7; possibly TRBD1 for D (5 bases). Germline values: CDR1 SEHNR, CDR2 FQNEAQ (reference sequence). The CDR3 extends over 16 amino acids. The V end lost 5 bases, the J end lost 2 bases, and 19 bases lay between the germline ends. The CDR3 nucleotides read TGTGCCAGCAGCACCTGGGCAGGGTCAGACCCCTACGAGCAGTACTTC. Its translation is CASSTWAGSDPYEQYF.

J is TRBJ1-5 and V is TRBV4-2, with TRBD1 matching over 9 bases. Germline V gene lookup returns CDR1 LGHNA and CDR2 YNFKEQ. This CDR3 has 14 residues. V trimming: 3 bases; J trimming: 7 bases; junction bases outside the gene matches: 4. CDR3 residues: CASSQGQGGQPQHF. In DNA, the CDR3 is TGTGCCAGCAGCCAGGGACAGGGAGGACAGCCCCAGCATTTT.

Concerning this clone itself: The junction shows a germline mismatch at one end, possibly a read error. This chain connects TRBV2 to TRBJ1-1; D may be TRBD1 (6 bases). Germline V gene lookup returns CDR1 SNHLY and CDR2 FYNNEI. CDR3 length: 13 residues. The CDR3 is CAGSRGQNTEAFF. The CDR3 region has the DNA TGTGCCGGCAGCCGGGGACAGAACACTGAAGCTTTCTTT.

The chain links TRBV7-8 to TRBJ2-7; 7 nucleotides agree with TRBD1. Germline V gene data show CDR1 as SGHVS and CDR2 as FQNEAQ. The CDR3 covers 14 residues. V lost 3 bases to trimming and J lost 6 bases; unmatched junction nucleotides: 8. The CDR3 DNA reads as TGTGCCAGCAGCTTCGGCCAGGGGGAGACCGAGCAGTACTTC. Protein sequence: CASSFGQGETEQYF.

The chain joins TRBV6-5 to TRBJ2-2, with D uncertain. Deletions cut 2 bases from V and 3 bases from J, with 7 bases between. Germline V CDR1 and CDR2: MNHEY, SVGAGI. The CDR3 consists of 14 residues. CDR3 protein: CASSYGLHTGELFF. CDR3 nucleotides: TGTGCCAGCAGTTACGGGCTTCACACCGGGGAGCTGTTTTTT.

The genes are TRBV3-1 (or the pseudogene TRBV3-2) and TRBJ1-2; D not resolved. Germline CDR1 is LGHDT and CDR2 is YNNKEL (reference sequence). Trimming stripped 1 base from V and 8 bases from J, with 11 bases between. This CDR3 comprises 13 residues. The DNA for the CDR3 is TGTGCCAGCAGCCAAGTTGGCCCTAGCGGCTACACCTTC. Translating gives CASSQVGPSGYTF.

V and J are TRBV6-2 or TRBV6-3 and TRBJ2-4; 10 bases align to TRBD2. V shed 3 bases and J 9 bases; nucleotides not matched to a gene: 11. The CDR3 has 16 residues. Germline assignment: CDR1 MNHEY and CDR2 SVGEGT. CDR3 protein: CASSYRPSGSARIQYF. For the CDR3, the DNA is TGTGCCAGCAGTTATCGGCCTAGCGGGAGCGCACGCATTCAGTACTTC.

The chain recombines TRBV10-2 with TRBJ2-1, with 7 bases lining up with TRBD1. Germline CDR1 WSHSY, CDR2 SAAADI. There are 15 residues in the CDR3. V lost 6 bases, J lost 4 bases, and 9 bases stayed unmatched. CDR3 in amino acids: CASSPQGGSYNEQFF. CDR3 DNA sequence: TGCGCCAGCAGCCCTCAAGGGGGCAGTTACAATGAGCAGTTCTTC.

This clone was detected once. The chain carries TRBV2 and TRBJ2-5; 7 nucleotides line up with TRBD2. With V trimmed by 7 bases and J by 3 bases, 5 bases remained unmatched. The germline CDR1 and CDR2 sequences are SNHLY and FYNNEI. This CDR3 spans 13 amino acids. The CDR3 here is CASTLADKETQYF. As DNA, the CDR3 is TGTGCCAGCACGCTAGCGGATAAAGAGACCCAGTACTTC.

V is TRBV7-8 and J is TRBJ1-5, with 7 nucleotides matching TRBD1. Trimming took 4 bases from V and 4 from J; bases not matched to a gene: 10. Germline V gives CDR1 SGHVS, CDR2 FQNEAQ. The CDR3 consists of 16 residues. The CDR3 sequence: CASSSLSQGGNQPQHF. The CDR3 nucleotides read TGTGCCAGCAGCTCCCTGTCCCAGGGGGGTAATCAGCCCCAGCATTTT.

CDR3 coding DNA: TGTGCCAGCAGCTTAGCGGGGGGACTAGCGGCCTACGAGCAGTACTTC. Its protein product is CASSLAGGLAAYEQYF. This sequence joins TRBV7-2 and TRBJ2-7; TRBD2 matches at 11 bases. This CDR3 comprises 16 residues. The V segment lost 0 bases and the J segment 2 bases; nucleotides outside the gene matches: 3. The germline V gene has CDR1 SGHTA and CDR2 FQGNSA.

The rearrangement uses TRBV6-6 and TRBJ2-5; D is perhaps TRBD2 (6 bases). The CDR3 has 12 amino acids. V was shortened by 11 bases and J by 6 bases, with 16 bases between the two germline ends. Germline V gives CDR1 MNHNY, CDR2 SVGAGI (reference sequence). In nucleotides, the CDR3 is TGTGCCGCCTCGCCCGGGGGTAAGACCCAGTACTTC. The encoded protein is CAASPGGKTQYF.

The rearrangement joins TRBV11-2 to TRBJ1-1, with D possibly matching TRBD1 (5 bases). V lost 4 bases and J lost 3, with 6 bases in between. This CDR3 spans 12 amino acids. Germline loops: CDR1 SGHAT, CDR2 FQNNGV. The CDR3 region has the DNA TGTGCCAGCAGCTCAGGGTACACTGAAGCTTTCTTT. Translating gives CASSSGYTEAFF.

The V call is TRBV15, the J call TRBJ2-1, with TRBD2 matching over 8 bases. Losses at the gene ends were 4 bases for V and 2 bases for J; bases not matched to a gene: 13. Germline loops: CDR1 LNHNV, CDR2 YYDKDF (reference sequence). The CDR3 has 18 amino acids. CDR3 in amino acids: CATSTQRTSRNPYNEQFF. CDR3 bases: TGTGCCACCAGCACACAAAGGACTAGCCGAAACCCCTACAATGAGCAGTTCTTC.

The V gene is TRBV30, the J gene TRBJ1-6; D call uncertain. V was shortened by 3 bases and J by 0 bases, with 12 bases between the two germline ends. The CDR3 spans 16 residues. Germline CDR1 GTSNPN, CDR2 SVGIG (reference sequence). CDR3 DNA sequence: TGTGCCTGGAGCCCATTGGGGAGCTCCTATAATTCACCCCTCCACTTT. Translating it yields CAWSPLGSSYNSPLHF.

This chain connects TRBV5-4 to TRBJ1-6, with 8 bases lining up with TRBD1. The CDR3 spans 15 residues. In germline, CDR1 is SGHNT, CDR2 YYREEE (reference sequence). Trimming cost V 4 bases and J 6 bases; bases outside gene matches: 6. The CDR3 loop reads CASSLPGQVNSPLHF. CDR3 DNA: TGTGCCAGCAGCCTGCCGGGACAGGTTAATTCACCCCTCCACTTT.

The V call is TRBV2, the J call TRBJ2-5; 10 bases map to TRBD2. Germline V gene data show CDR1 as SNHLY and CDR2 as FYNNEI. The ends lost 4 bases at V and 1 base at J; junction bases unmatched: 0. CDR3 length: 14 amino acids. The CDR3 spells CASSGTSGQETQYF. In nucleotides, the CDR3 is TGTGCCAGCAGTGGGACTAGCGGCCAAGAGACCCAGTACTTC.